The T cell receptor beta chain described here comes from a study of T cell changes during pregnancy in multiple sclerosis. Repertoires were generated with immunoSEQ multiplex PCR, while TCRdb's copy carries only in-frame clones and drops some. Of about 23,000 clones listed, roughly 90% are singletons. Here the sequenced sample was CD8+ T cells from peripheral blood mononuclear cells, taken in the first trimester of pregnancy. The source of this sequence is a female donor with multiple sclerosis, enrolled in a pregnancy study.

CDR3 residues: CAIGTRSSYEQYF. DNA for the CDR3: TGTGCCATCGGTACAAGGAGCTCCTACGAGCAGTACTTC. The chain joins TRBV27 to TRBJ2-7, with unresolved D. The CDR3 sequence is 13 residues long. V was clipped by 10 bases and J by 0 bases, with 13 bases between them. The germline CDR1 and CDR2 sequences are MNHEY and SMNVEV (reference sequence).